The 23 T cell receptor beta chains below come from one sample, sequenced in a study of monozygotic twins with inflammatory bowel disease. TCRdb reanalyzed the 5' RACE reads and collapses them to one entry per CDR3 protein, without DNA. The data show approximately 330,000 distinct CDR3 sequences, and the top ten clones hold around 2%. The sample consisted of blood. The origin of the receptors is a human donor with ulcerative colitis or Crohn's disease, or a healthy co-twin of an affected twin (not recorded which).

This chain links TRBV7-2 with TRBJ2-7; TCRdb's D gene call, TRBD2, goes unchecked for lack of DNA. In germline, CDR1 is SGHTA, CDR2 FQGNSA. The CDR3 spans 14 residues. CDR3: CASRRTSGVYEQYF.

CDR3 residues: CASSWGGNTEAF. This rearrangement joins TRBV12-3 or TRBV12-4 to TRBJ1-1; TCRdb's D gene call, TRBD1, goes unchecked for lack of DNA. The CDR3 has 12 residues.

CDR3: CASSQERSWGIGGYTF. This sequence joins TRBV4-1 and TRBJ1-2; TCRdb lists TRBD1, though no DNA is available to test this call. Germline assignment: CDR1 MGHRA and CDR2 YSYEKL. The CDR3 has 16 residues.

This chain connects TRBV9 to TRBJ1-2; TCRdb's D gene call, TRBD1, goes unchecked for lack of DNA. This CDR3 has 14 residues. Germline CDR1 is SGDLS and CDR2 is YYNGEE. CDR3 protein: CASSPSGQDYGYTF.

The genes are TRBV5-1 and TRBJ2-1; the TCRdb D gene call, TRBD2, has no DNA to confirm it. The CDR3 covers 19 residues. Germline V gene sequence: CDR1 SGHRS, CDR2 YFSETQ. The CDR3 loop reads CASSPIGLAGESSYNEQFF.

The chain carries TRBV7-2 and TRBJ2-7; TCRdb picks TRBD2, but there is no DNA to check that call. Germline V CDR1 and CDR2: SGHTA, FQGNSA. This CDR3 region has 15 residues. The CDR3: CASSLGAGSSYEQYF.

The V call is TRBV29-1, the J call TRBJ2-5; absent DNA, TCRdb's TRBD2 call cannot be checked. The CDR3 contains 16 residues. Germline loops: CDR1 SQVTM, CDR2 ANQGSEA. The CDR3: CSVDLPAGAPQETQYF.

The rearrangement joins TRBV12-3 or TRBV12-4 to TRBJ2-1; TCRdb's assignment of TRBD1 cannot be checked, as there is no DNA. This CDR3 comprises 15 residues. CDR3 sequence: CASSLEGQGISEQFF.

The chain recombines TRBV7-2 with TRBJ2-1; TCRdb names TRBD2, which stays unverified in the absence of DNA. Germline values: CDR1 SGHTA, CDR2 FQGNSA. This CDR3 is built from 14 residues. This chain's CDR3 is CASSLGTSLNEQFF.

This chain connects TRBV5-1 to TRBJ1-2; TCRdb gives TRBD1 as the D gene, but with no DNA this cannot be confirmed. Germline V gives CDR1 SGHRS, CDR2 YFSETQ. The CDR3 is made up of 16 amino acids. CDR3 loop: CASSLEGQGSRGGYTF.

The chain couples TRBV18 to TRBJ2-7; no DNA is available, so the TRBD1 call from TCRdb remains unchecked. CDR1 and CDR2 from the germline V gene are KGHSH and LQKENI. The CDR3 covers 13 residues. The CDR3 is CASSSGETYEQYF.

V gene TRBV20-1 combines with J gene TRBJ2-5; TCRdb's D call, TRBD1, is unchecked because there is no DNA. CDR1 is DFQATT and CDR2 is SNEGSKA in the germline V gene (reference sequence). This CDR3 comprises 14 residues. CDR3 residues: CSAEGRLGQETQYF.

V and J are TRBV5-1 and TRBJ2-1. Germline V CDR1 and CDR2: SGHRS, YFSETQ. The CDR3 spans 12 residues. The CDR3 sequence: CASSWDFNEQFF.

The chain links TRBV6-1 to TRBJ1-6. The length of the CDR3 is 14 residues. Germline CDR1 and CDR2: MNHNS and SASEGT. CDR3 region: CASSASRRDSPLHF.

The chain couples TRBV5-1 to TRBJ1-4. The CDR3 consists of 15 residues. Germline V gene data show CDR1 as SGHRS and CDR2 as YFSETQ. The CDR3 spells CASSSNPVTSEKLFF.

V gene TRBV6-6 combines with J gene TRBJ2-3. This CDR3 contains 14 residues. The germline V gene encodes CDR1 MNHNY and CDR2 SVGAGI (reference sequence). The CDR3 spells CASSYSRSQDTQYF.

The chain's CDR3 is CASSPHGDRASTEAFF. The V call is TRBV9, the J call TRBJ1-1; the TCRdb D gene call, TRBD1, has no DNA to confirm it. Germline V gives CDR1 SGDLS, CDR2 YYNGEE. The CDR3 runs 16 residues.

V is TRBV29-1 and J is TRBJ1-2; with no DNA, the TCRdb D assignment of TRBD1 cannot be verified. This CDR3 region has 13 residues. Germline lookup yields CDR1 SQVTM and CDR2 ANQGSEA. CDR3 sequence reads: CSVDSRDTFFYTF.

This chain joins TRBV7-6 and TRBJ2-5. CDR1 and CDR2 (germline): SGHVS, FNYEAQ. The CDR3 covers 16 residues. The CDR3 protein is CASSLVYSGSGETQYF.

This chain links TRBV4-1 with TRBJ1-2; TCRdb returns TRBD1, unconfirmable since there is no DNA. Germline lookup yields CDR1 MGHRA and CDR2 YSYEKL. The CDR3 sequence is 18 residues long. The CDR3 spells CASSRLYNRDQDLYGYTF.

V is TRBV5-1 and J is TRBJ2-3; TCRdb picks TRBD2, but there is no DNA to check that call. Looked up from germline, CDR1 is SGHRS and CDR2 is YFSETQ. This CDR3 is 16 amino acids long. CDR3 amino acids: CASSWERDGSTDTQYF. Full variable domain (rest looked up from reference TRBV5-1 and TRBJ2-3): KAGVTQTPRYLIKTRGQQVTLSCSPISGHRSVSWYQQTPGQGLQFLFEYFSETQRNKGNFPGRFSGRQFSNSRSEMNVSTLELGDSALYLCASSWERDGSTDTQYFGPGTRLTVL.

This chain joins TRBV5-1 and TRBJ2-7; TCRdb's D call, TRBD1, is unchecked because there is no DNA. Germline CDR1 SGHRS, CDR2 YFSETQ. The CDR3 consists of 14 residues. The CDR3 loop is CASSTDSPRDEQYF.

This chain's CDR3 is CASSLEYEQYF. The chain recombines TRBV7-9 with TRBJ2-7. The CDR3 contains 11 residues. Germline-derived CDR1 and CDR2 are SEHNR and FQNEAQ (reference sequence).